This T cell receptor beta chain was captured in a study of blood T cell repertoires in COVID-19. Some clones are missing from TCRdb's copy, which holds only in-frame ones; the method was immunoSEQ multiplex PCR. The sample includes 150,000 to 200,000 clones, about 88% of them seen just once. The CDR3 is made up of 15 amino acids. J lost 6 bases, V lost 1 base, and 7 bases had no gene match. The germline V gene encodes CDR1 SEHNR and CDR2 FQNEAQ (reference sequence). This TCR derives from a man younger than 35 with acute or convalescent COVID-19. V and J are TRBV7-9 and TRBJ1-1, with 8 bases aligning to TRBD1. Sequencing was performed on peripheral blood. This chain's CDR3 is CASSLGRQGSSEAFF. The CDR3 DNA reads as TGTGCCAGCAGCTTAGGACGACAGGGGTCTTCTGAAGCTTTCTTT.